This TCR beta chain was sequenced for a study of T cell changes during pregnancy in multiple sclerosis. This CDR3 has 14 amino acids. The germline V gene has CDR1 MNHEY and CDR2 SMNVEV (reference sequence). V gave up 5 bases and J gave up 4 bases; unmatched junction bases: 3. Using immunoSEQ multiplex PCR, the repertoire was profiled, and TCRdb retains in-frame clones only, with some absent. The data contain roughly 59,000 clones, just under 95% of them singletons. The chain has TRBV27 and TRBJ1-5; 9 nucleotides align to TRBD1. This specimen was CD4+ T cells from peripheral blood mononuclear cells, taken before pregnancy. This clonotype was obtained from a female donor with multiple sclerosis, enrolled in a pregnancy study. In nucleotides, the CDR3 is TGTGCCAGCAGTATGACAGGGGGGAATCAGCCCCAGCATTTT. This codes for CASSMTGGNQPQHF.